This T cell receptor beta chain derives from a study of T cell responses to AZD1222 COVID-19 vaccine. Regarding the study as a whole: Clonal diversity may have been underestimated, and the donors were mostly white British, with more females than males.

As regards this clone: Its specificity is not known. A junction boundary mismatches the germline segment, possibly from a read error.

Germline loops: CDR1 SNHLY, CDR2 FYNNEI. The CDR3 covers 14 residues. Here immunoSEQ multiplex PCR was the method, and the copy in TCRdb shows in-frame clones only, minus some. The profile shows tens of thousands of clones, roughly nine tenths of them singletons. This clonotype was sampled from an adult in good health. The source material was peripheral blood, sampled on day 0 of AZD1222 vaccination. This chain uses TRBV2 with TRBJ1-5; D may be TRBD1 (6 bases). The CDR3 DNA is TGTGCCAGCAGCGAAGGTCAGGGGAATCAGCCCCAGCATTTT. It is translated as CASSEGQGNQPQHF.